The next 15 T cell receptor beta chains were all read from a single sample in a study of blood T cells in healthy people across ages. Using a J-beta primer mix together with a sample-barcoded 5' primer, a second PCR was run for about 6 to 11 cycles. TCRdb reprocessed the 5' RACE reads with MiXCR, giving one entry per CDR3 protein. The sample carries 950,000 to 1,200,000 distinct CDR3 sequences, 35% to 45% recorded once. Sequenced sample: blood. The receptors here all came from a man aged 18-30 years in good health.

This clonotype has a single count. J is TRBJ2-1 and V is TRBV9; 7 nucleotides align to TRBD1. The J call may be in error: the DNA end matches TRBJ2-7 better. The CDR3 is 14 residues long. The germline CDR1 and CDR2 sequences are SGDLS and YYNGEE. CDR3 sequence: CASSTDRRYNEQYF. The CDR3 DNA sequence: TGTGCCAGCAGCACGGACAGGAGATACAATGAGCAGTACTTC.

This clonotype was seen at least ten times. The J gene is TRBJ2-3, the V gene TRBV14; the D is unclear. CDR3 length: 15 residues. V dropped 0 bases and J dropped 5 bases, with 12 bases sitting between them. CDR1 is SGHDN and CDR2 is FVKESK in the germline V gene. As DNA, the CDR3 is TGTGCCAGCAGCCAAGAGTTGACGCCGGGAGATACGCAGTATTTT. It codes for CASSQELTPGDTQYF.

A few counts support this clonotype. J is TRBJ2-2 and V is TRBV4-3, with a possible D match to TRBD2 (6 bases). This CDR3 has 13 residues. V dropped 4 bases and J dropped 8 bases, with 11 bases sitting between them. CDR1 LGHNA and CDR2 YSLEER come from the germline V gene. The CDR3: CASSPGLKGELFF. The CDR3 region has the DNA TGCGCCAGCAGCCCAGGACTAAAAGGGGAGCTGTTTTTT.

This clonotype was counted at least ten times. This sequence joins TRBV5-6 and TRBJ2-7; a weak D match, TRBD1 (6 bases). Germline V gene lookup returns CDR1 SGHDT and CDR2 YYEEEE. Trimming took 1 base from V and 2 from J, leaving 10 bases between them. The CDR3 covers 14 residues. The CDR3 loop reads CASSLFGQTYEQYF. The CDR3 bases are TGTGCCAGCAGCTTGTTTGGACAGACCTACGAGCAGTACTTC.

This clonotype occurred a few times. This CDR3 is CSANRGSSEGYTF. The CDR3 coding sequence is TGCAGTGCTAACAGGGGAAGTTCTGAGGGCTACACCTTC. The chain uses TRBV20-1 and TRBJ1-2; the match to TRBD1 covers 7 bases. V shed 4 bases, J shed 8 bases, and the junction held 10 bases outside the gene matches. This CDR3 is built from 13 residues. Germline V gene data show CDR1 as DFQATT and CDR2 as SNEGSKA (reference sequence).

This clonotype has a handful of counts. This chain uses TRBV27 with TRBJ1-1; no clear D. Per the germline V gene, CDR1 is MNHEY and CDR2 is SMNVEV (reference sequence). Trimming stripped 3 bases from V and 6 bases from J, with 17 bases between. The CDR3 covers 15 residues. CDR3 in DNA: TGTGCCAGCAGTTTCGCCCCGGACGGGCGGGCTGAAGCTTTCTTT. This sequence encodes CASSFAPDGRAEAFF.

The gene calls are TRBV10-3 and TRBJ2-1; a possible D gene is TRBD1 (6 bases). Germline V CDR1 and CDR2: ENHRY, SYGVKD. CDR3 length: 16 residues. V lost 2 bases and J 7 bases, leaving 18 bases between the germline ends. The CDR3 coding sequence is TGTGCCATCAGTGAGCAGGACAGCTTGGTGGTTAATGAGCAGTTCTTC. Protein sequence: CAISEQDSLVVNEQFF.

This chain uses TRBV12-3 or TRBV12-4 with TRBJ2-1; 7 nucleotides agree with TRBD1. V gave up 6 bases and J gave up 7 bases; unmatched junction bases: 12. This CDR3 region has 15 residues. This CDR3 is CASSITYNRGNEQFF. CDR3 nucleotide sequence: TGTGCCAGCAGCATAACCTACAACAGGGGAAATGAGCAGTTCTTC.

This chain joins TRBV10-3 and TRBJ2-3; D assignment may be TRBD1 or TRBD2 (7 bases each). Germline-derived CDR1 and CDR2 are ENHRY and SYGVKD. The CDR3 has 16 residues. V lost 7 bases, J lost 0 bases, and 17 bases lay in between. The CDR3 DNA sequence: TGTGCCATCATGGGGGGGGGAGGGGGCAGCACAGATACGCAGTATTTT. It codes for CAIMGGGGGSTDTQYF.

A few counts support this clonotype. The genes are TRBV20-1 and TRBJ2-3, with TRBD1 as a possible D gene (6 bases). The CDR3 has 14 residues. The germline V gene encodes CDR1 DFQATT and CDR2 SNEGSKA (reference sequence). V was cut by 2 bases and J by 1 base, with 10 bases left in between. CDR3 DNA sequence: TGCAGTGCTAGATACAGGGTTCGCACAGATACGCAGTATTTT. Translating it yields CSARYRVRTDTQYF.

The chain employs TRBV18 and TRBJ2-1; D remains ambiguous. Germline V gene sequence: CDR1 KGHSH, CDR2 LQKENI. This CDR3 is built from 15 residues. V shed 8 bases and J shed 8 bases, with 22 bases lying between them. CDR3 nucleotide sequence: TGTGCCAGCCTACTGTGGCAGAAACCCCAGGATGAGCAGTTCTTC. Translating it yields CASLLWQKPQDEQFF. The complete variable domain, with remaining parts taken from reference TRBV18 and TRBJ2-1, reads NAGVMQNPRHLVRRRGQEARLRCSPMKGHSHVYWYRQLPEEGLKFMVYLQKENIIDESGMPKERFSAEFPKEGPSILRIQQVVRGDSAAYFCASLLWQKPQDEQFFGPGTRLTVL.

A word on this clonotype: Compared with germline, one end of the junction differs, possibly owing to a read error. The CDR3 nucleotides are TGCGGCGTTGCAAGGGGACAGAACACTGAAGCTTTCTTT. Translation gives CGVARGQNTEAFF. This chain connects TRBV29-1 to TRBJ1-1, with D perhaps matching TRBD1 (6 bases). This CDR3 has 13 residues. Germline V gives CDR1 SQVTM, CDR2 ANQGSEA.

V gene TRBV20-1 combines with J gene TRBJ2-3; D perhaps matches TRBD2 (6 bases). The CDR3 covers 13 residues. Germline loops: CDR1 DFQATT, CDR2 SNEGSKA (reference sequence). Trimming took 0 bases from V and 14 from J, leaving 18 bases between them. The CDR3 region has the DNA TGCAGTGCTAGAGATCCGTCCCGACTAGAAGGGTATTTT. Translating it yields CSARDPSRLEGYF.

V is TRBV10-3 and J is TRBJ1-2, with D possibly TRBD1 on 5 matching bases. Germline V gene lookup returns CDR1 ENHRY and CDR2 SYGVKD. The CDR3 consists of 14 residues. Deletions cut 10 bases from V and 2 bases from J, with 17 bases between. This CDR3 is CASKVSGDNYGYTF. CDR3 in DNA: TGTGCCAGTAAGGTCAGCGGGGACAACTATGGCTACACCTTC.

The chain couples TRBV7-9 to TRBJ2-7; TRBD1 aligns across 8 bases. Trimming took 5 bases from V and 3 from J; bases not matched to a gene: 6. The CDR3 extends over 14 amino acids. CDR1 and CDR2 from the germline V gene are SEHNR and FQNEAQ (reference sequence). CDR3 residues: CASSPADRVYEQYF. The CDR3 DNA is TGTGCCAGCAGCCCGGCGGACAGGGTCTACGAGCAGTACTTC. Filled out from reference TRBV7-9 and TRBJ2-7, the complete variable domain reads DTGVSQNPRHKITKRGQNVTFRCDPISEHNRLYWYRQTLGQGPEFLTYFQNEAQLEKSRLLSDRFSAERPKGSFSTLEIQRTEQGDSAMYLCASSPADRVYEQYFGPGTRLTVT.